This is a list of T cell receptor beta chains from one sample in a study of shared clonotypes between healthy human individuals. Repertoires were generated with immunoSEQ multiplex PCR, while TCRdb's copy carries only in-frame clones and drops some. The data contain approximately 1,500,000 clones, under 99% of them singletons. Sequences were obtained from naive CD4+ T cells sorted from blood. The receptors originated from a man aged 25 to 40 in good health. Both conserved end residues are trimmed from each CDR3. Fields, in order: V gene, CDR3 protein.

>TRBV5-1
ASSSEVSTEAF
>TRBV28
ASSFFPGAYEQY
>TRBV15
ATSRDIGGDTQY
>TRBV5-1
ASSLQAAPNTGELF
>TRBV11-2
ASSSGLAGGLSYNEQF
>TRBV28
ASSSPRDGLKSTYEQY
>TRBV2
ASSEHDRAYEQY
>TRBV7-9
ASSLQLYEQF
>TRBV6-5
ASSYGGGQPQH
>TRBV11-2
ASSSTGIYEQY
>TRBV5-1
ASSLGGFSTDTQY
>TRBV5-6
ASSTDPSYNEQF
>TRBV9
ASSVGRIAGVSDTQY
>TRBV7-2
ASSLQQGLTTEAF
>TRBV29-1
SCLRRQTYNEQF
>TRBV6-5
ASSYGRGTGYEQY
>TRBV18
ASSPRNGPNSGNTIY
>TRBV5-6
ASSLRVTDRTDTQY
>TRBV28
ASSPGWSYEQF
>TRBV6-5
ASSYSGVVGQPQH
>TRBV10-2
ASGASGGSYNEQF
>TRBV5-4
ASSLGASYEQY
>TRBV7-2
ASSSDRGYEQY
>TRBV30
AWSVLRPLSYNEQF
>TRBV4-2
ASSPLGTSGAEYNEQF
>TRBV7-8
ASSRRDRSSYEQY
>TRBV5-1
ASSLEGTVETQY
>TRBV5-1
ASSSSGITDTQY
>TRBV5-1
ASSPNLPGQGGLGT
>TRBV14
ASSQVLQGFAEAF
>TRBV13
ASSPTPGSGGELF
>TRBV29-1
SVILTGVSDEQY
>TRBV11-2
ASSHTGTRQETQY